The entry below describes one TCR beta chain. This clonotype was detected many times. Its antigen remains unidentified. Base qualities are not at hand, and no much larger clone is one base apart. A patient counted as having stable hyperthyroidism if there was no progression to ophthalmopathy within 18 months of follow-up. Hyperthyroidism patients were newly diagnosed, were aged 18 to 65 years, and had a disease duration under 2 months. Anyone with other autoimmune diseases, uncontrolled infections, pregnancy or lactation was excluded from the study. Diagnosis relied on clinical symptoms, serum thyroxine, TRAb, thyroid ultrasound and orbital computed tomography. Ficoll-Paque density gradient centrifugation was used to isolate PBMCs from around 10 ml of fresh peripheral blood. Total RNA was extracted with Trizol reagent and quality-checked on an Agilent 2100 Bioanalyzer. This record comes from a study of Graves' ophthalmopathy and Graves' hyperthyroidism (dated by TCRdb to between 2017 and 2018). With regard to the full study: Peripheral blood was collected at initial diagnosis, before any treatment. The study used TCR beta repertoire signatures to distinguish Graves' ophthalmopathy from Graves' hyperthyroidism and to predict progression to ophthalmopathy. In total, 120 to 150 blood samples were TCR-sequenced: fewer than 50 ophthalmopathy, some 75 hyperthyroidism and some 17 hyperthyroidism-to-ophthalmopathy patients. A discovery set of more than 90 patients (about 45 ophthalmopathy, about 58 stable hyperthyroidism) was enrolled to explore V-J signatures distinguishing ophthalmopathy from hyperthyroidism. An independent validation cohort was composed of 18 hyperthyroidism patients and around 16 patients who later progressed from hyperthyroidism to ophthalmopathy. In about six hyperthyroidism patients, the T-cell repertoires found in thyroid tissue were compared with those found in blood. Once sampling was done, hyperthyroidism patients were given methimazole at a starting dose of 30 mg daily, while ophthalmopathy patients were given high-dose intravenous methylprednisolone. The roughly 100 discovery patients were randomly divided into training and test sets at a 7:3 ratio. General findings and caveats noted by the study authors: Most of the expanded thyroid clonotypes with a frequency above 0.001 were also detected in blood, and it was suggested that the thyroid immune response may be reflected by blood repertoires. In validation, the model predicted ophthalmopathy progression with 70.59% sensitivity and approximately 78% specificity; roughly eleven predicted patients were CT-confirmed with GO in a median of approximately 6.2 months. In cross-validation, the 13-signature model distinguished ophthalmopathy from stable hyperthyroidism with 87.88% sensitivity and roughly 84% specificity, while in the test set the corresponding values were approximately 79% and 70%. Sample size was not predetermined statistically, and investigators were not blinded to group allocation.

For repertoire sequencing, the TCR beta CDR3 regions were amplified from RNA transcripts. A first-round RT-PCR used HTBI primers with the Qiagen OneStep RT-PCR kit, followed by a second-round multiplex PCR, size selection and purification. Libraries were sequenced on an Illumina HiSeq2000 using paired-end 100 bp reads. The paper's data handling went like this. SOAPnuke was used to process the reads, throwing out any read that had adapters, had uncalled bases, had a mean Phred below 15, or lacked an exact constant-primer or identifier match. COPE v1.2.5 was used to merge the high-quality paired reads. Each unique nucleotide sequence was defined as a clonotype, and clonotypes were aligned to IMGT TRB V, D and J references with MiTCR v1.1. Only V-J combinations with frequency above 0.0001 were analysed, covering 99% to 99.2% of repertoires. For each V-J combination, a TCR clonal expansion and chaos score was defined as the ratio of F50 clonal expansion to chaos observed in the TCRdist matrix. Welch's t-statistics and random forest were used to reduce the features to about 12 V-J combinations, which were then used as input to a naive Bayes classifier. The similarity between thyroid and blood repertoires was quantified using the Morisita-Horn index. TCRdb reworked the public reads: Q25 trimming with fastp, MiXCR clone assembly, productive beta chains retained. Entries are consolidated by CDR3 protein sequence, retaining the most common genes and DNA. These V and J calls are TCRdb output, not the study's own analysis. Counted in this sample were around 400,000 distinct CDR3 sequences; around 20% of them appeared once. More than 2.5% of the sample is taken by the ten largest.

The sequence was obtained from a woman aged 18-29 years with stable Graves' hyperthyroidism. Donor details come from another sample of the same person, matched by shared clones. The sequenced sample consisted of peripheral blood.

The bases are TGTGCCAGCAGAACAACGGGTGAGCAGTACTTC. It codes for CASRTTGEQYF. The chain employs TRBV6-1 and TRBJ2-7, with no confident D gene call. The CDR3 numbers 11 residues from cysteine through phenylalanine. Only CDR3 DNA remains: 33 bases, in frame from the first base. As encoded in the germline V gene, CDR1 is MNHNS while CDR2 is SASEGT. Deletion took 6 bases off V and 7 bases off J, with a span of 10 bases between the germline ends.